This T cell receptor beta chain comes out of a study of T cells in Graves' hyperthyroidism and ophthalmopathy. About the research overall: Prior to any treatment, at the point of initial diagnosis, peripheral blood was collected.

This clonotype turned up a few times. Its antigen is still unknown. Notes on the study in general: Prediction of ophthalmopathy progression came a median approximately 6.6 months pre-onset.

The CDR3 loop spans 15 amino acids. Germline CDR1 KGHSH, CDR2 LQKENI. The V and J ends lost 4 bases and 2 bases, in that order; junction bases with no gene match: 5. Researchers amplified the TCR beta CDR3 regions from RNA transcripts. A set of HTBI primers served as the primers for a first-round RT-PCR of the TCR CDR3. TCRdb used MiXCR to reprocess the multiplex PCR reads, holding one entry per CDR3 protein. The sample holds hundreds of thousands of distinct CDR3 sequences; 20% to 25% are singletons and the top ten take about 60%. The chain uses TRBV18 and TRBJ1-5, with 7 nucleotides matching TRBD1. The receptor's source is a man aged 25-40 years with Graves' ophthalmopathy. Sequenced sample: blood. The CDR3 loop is CASSQGASGNQPQHF. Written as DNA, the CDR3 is TGTGCCAGCTCACAGGGGGCCTCAGGCAATCAGCCCCAGCATTTT.